This TCR beta chain was retrieved from a study of spatial heterogeneity in lung cancer. TCR cDNA molecules were tagged individually, and each one carried a unique molecular identifier. TCRdb ran MiXCR on the 5' RACE reads and lists one entry per CDR3 protein. The sample carries thousands of distinct CDR3 sequences, around 5% recorded once. The CDR3 runs 15 residues. In germline, CDR1 is SEHNR, CDR2 FQNEAQ (reference sequence). The ends were cut back, 1 base at V and 5 bases at J, with 9 bases in the middle. Points from the study as a whole: Counts of expanded intratumoral alpha and beta TCRs tracked tumor mutation counts.

The time point is: sample taken at primary tumor resection. The 72 donors had untreated early-stage non-small cell lung cancer. Material for sequencing was whole RNA from tumor, nontumor lung or frozen PBMC, left unsorted. This clonotype rates as medium-sized. The antigen is unknown. Here the sequenced sample was lung tumor tissue, taken at surgery. V usage is TRBV7-9 and J usage is TRBJ1-6; D not certain. The clonotype was recovered from a male donor with early-stage non-small cell lung cancer. The CDR3 protein is CASSLGRINNSPLHF. The CDR3 region has the DNA TGTGCCAGCAGCTTAGGACGGATAAATAATTCACCCCTCCACTTT.